This T cell receptor beta chain derives from a study of blood T cells in healthy people across ages. Study results and limitations: Roughly linear declines in TCR beta diversity per million T cells occurred with age. Both naive CD4+ cell counts and diversity were greater in long-lived donors than in aged donors.

Primers used in a second PCR of about 6 to 11 cycles were a sample-barcoded 5' primer and a J-beta primer mix. Unique molecular identifiers of 12 random nucleotides labeled each cDNA. TCRdb ran MiXCR on the 5' RACE reads and lists one entry per CDR3 protein. In the table there are about 1,400,000 distinct CDR3 sequences, approximately 63% of which are singletons. This clonotype was counted between two and nine times. Its antigen is unknown. The germline V gene encodes CDR1 MNHEY and CDR2 SVGAGI. The CDR3 extends over 16 amino acids. The clonotype was recovered from a young man in good health. The specimen was blood. V gene TRBV6-5 combines with J gene TRBJ2-1; TRBD1 might be the D (6 bases). The DNA end lines up better with TRBJ2-7; the J call may be wrong. CDR3 amino acids: CASSYGGLRTVREQYF. The CDR3 bases are TGTGCCAGCAGTTATGGGGGATTAAGGACAGTAAGGGAGCAGTACTTC.